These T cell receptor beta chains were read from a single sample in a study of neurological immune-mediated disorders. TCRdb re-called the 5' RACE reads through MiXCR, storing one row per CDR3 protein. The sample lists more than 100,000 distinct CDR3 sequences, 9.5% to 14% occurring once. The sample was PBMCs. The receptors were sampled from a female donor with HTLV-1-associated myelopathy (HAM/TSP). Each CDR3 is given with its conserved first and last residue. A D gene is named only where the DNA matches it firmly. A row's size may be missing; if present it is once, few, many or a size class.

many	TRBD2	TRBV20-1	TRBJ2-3	TGCAGTGCTAGGCAGAGGGGACTAGCCCTGGATTTT	CSARQRGLALDF
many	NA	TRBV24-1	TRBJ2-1	TGTGCCACCAGTGACCGTTGGACAGCTCGTGAGCAGTTCTTC	CATSDRWTAREQFF
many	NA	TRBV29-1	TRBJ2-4	TGCAGCGTTGTTGCCCAGGCGGCAAACATTCAGTACTTC	CSVVAQAANIQYF
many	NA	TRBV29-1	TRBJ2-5	TGCAGCGTTGTGTCTAGCCTTACCCAAGAGACCCAGTACTTC	CSVVSSLTQETQYF
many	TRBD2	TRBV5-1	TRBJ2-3	TGCGCCAGCAGCGTTGGGACTAGCGGGGGCACAGATACGCAGTATTTT	CASSVGTSGGTDTQYF
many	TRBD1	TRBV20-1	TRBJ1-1	TGCAGTGCATACAGGGGGGGGATGAACACTGAAGCTTTCTTT	CSAYRGGMNTEAFF
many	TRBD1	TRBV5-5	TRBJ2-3	TGTGCCAGCAGCGACCGGGACAGGGGGCCCGATACGCAGTATTTT	CASSDRDRGPDTQYF
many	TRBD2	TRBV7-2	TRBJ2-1	TGTGCCAGCAGCTTAATGCGCGGGGGGGACAATGAGCAGTTCTTC	CASSLMRGGDNEQFF
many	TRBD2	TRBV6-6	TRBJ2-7	TGTGCTTCCCTATGGGGGGGGTCCTACGAGCAGTACTTC	CASLWGGSYEQYF
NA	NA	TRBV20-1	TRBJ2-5	TGCAGTGCTAGACGAGGGTCGGGGGAGACCCAGTACTTC	CSARRGSGETQYF
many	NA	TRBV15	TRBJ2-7	TGTGCCACCAGCAGAGTACCGGCCAGGAGGGATGAGCAGTACTTC	CATSRVPARRDEQYF